Detailed here is one T cell receptor (beta chain). Its antigen is undetermined. With a J-beta primer mix and a sample-barcoded 5' primer, a second PCR ran about 7 to 12 cycles. TCRdb analysed the 5' RACE reads with MiXCR anew, one entry per CDR3 protein. The sample contains about a million distinct CDR3 sequences, just over 50% of which appear only once. This sample is drawn from a study of blood T cells in healthy people across ages. Findings and caveats of the study: Reliance upon unsorted PBMCs precluded definitive naive versus antigen-experienced comparison.

CDR3 size: 14 residues. CDR1 and CDR2 (germline): SGHRS, YFSETQ. Trimming stripped 4 bases from V and 4 bases from J, with 13 bases between. The chain carries TRBV5-1 and TRBJ2-3, with D possibly being TRBD2 (6 bases). This receptor was identified in a woman aged 55 to 70 in good health. Material: blood. The CDR3 here is CASSGGGGADTQYF. The CDR3, as DNA: TGCGCCAGCAGCGGGGGAGGTGGGGCAGATACGCAGTATTTT. The full variable domain, with the rest looked up from reference TRBV5-1 and TRBJ2-3, is KAGVTQTPRYLIKTRGQQVTLSCSPISGHRSVSWYQQTPGQGLQFLFEYFSETQRNKGNFPGRFSGRQFSNSRSEMNVSTLELGDSALYLCASSGGGGADTQYFGPGTRLTVL.